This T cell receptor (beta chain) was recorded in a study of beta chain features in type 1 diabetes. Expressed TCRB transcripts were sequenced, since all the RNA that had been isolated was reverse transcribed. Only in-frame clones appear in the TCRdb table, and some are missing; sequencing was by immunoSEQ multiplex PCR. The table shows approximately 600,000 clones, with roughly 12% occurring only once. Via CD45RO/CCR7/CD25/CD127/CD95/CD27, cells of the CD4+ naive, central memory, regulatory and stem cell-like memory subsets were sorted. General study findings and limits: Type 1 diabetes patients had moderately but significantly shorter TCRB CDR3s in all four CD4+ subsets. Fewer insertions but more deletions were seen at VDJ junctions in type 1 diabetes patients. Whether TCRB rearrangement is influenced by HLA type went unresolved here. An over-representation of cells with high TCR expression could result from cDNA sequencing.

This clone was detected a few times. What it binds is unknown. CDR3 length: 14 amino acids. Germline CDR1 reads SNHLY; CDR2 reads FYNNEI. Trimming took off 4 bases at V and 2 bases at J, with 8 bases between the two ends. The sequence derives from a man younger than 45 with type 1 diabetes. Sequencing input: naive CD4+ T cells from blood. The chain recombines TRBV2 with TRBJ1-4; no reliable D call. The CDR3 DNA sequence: TGTGCCAGCAGTGTAAGGCAGACTAATGAAAAACTGTTTTTT. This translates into CASSVRQTNEKLFF.